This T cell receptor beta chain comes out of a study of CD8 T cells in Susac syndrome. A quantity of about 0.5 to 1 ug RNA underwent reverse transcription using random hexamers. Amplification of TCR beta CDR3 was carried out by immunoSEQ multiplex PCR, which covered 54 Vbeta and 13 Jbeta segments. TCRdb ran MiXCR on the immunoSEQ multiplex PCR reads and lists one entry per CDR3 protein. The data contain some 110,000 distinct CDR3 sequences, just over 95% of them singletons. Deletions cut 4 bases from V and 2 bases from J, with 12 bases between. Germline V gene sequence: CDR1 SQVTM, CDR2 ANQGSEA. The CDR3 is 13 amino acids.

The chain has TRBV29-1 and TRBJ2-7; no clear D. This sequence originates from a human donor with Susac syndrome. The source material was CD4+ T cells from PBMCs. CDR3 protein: CSVGGRNAYEQYF. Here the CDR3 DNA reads TGCAGCGTTGGTGGGCGGAATGCCTACGAGCAGTACTTC.